The clone carrying this T cell receptor (beta chain) was recorded only once. This entry comes from a study of blood T cell repertoires in COVID-19. Study background: Italy, Spain and the United States were the sources of the convalescent and acute COVID-19 samples.

Per the authors' pipeline: Scientists estimated how many nucleated cells there were by amplifying reference gene primers. TCRdb's table, derived via immunoSEQ multiplex PCR, lists solely in-frame clones and lacks some. The V and J calls and clone size are taken from that table; D and trimming were inferred from the DNA. This table holds a few hundred thousand clones, 89% found once. Per germline, CDR1 SNHLY and CDR2 FYNNEI. V shed 4 bases and J shed 2 bases, with 8 bases lying between them. This CDR3 region has 14 residues. Sequenced input: peripheral blood. The gene calls are TRBV2 and TRBJ2-2; possible D gene TRBD2, 5 bases. This receptor was taken from a man younger than 35 who had recovered from COVID-19. CDR3 nucleotide sequence: TGTGCCAGCAGTGTGGCGGGTAACACCGGGGAGCTGTTTTTT. Protein product: CASSVAGNTGELFF.